This TCR beta chain was sequenced in a study of T cells in Graves' hyperthyroidism and ophthalmopathy. RNA transcripts yielded amplified TCR beta CDR3 regions. With the HTBI primer set, the TCR CDR3 went through a first round of RT-PCR. TCRdb ran MiXCR on the multiplex PCR reads and lists one entry per CDR3 protein. The data hold about 420,000 distinct CDR3 sequences, with roughly an eighth observed a single time. The V gene's germline CDR1 is SEHNR and CDR2 FQNEAQ (reference sequence). The V gene lost 3 bases and the J gene lost 5 bases, with 13 bases spanning the gap. The CDR3 has 14 residues. Pregnant or lactating patients were excluded, as were those with uncontrolled infection or other autoimmune disease. This clonotype was observed at least ten times.

This sequence was found in a woman aged 18-29 years with Graves' hyperthyroidism. The chain joins TRBV7-9 to TRBJ2-5; TRBD2 is a possible D gene (7 bases). Sequencing was carried out using blood. DNA for the CDR3: TGTGCCAGCAGCTTCTCGAGGGGGGGTGAGACCCAGTACTTC. The encoded protein is CASSFSRGGETQYF.